This record covers a single TCR beta chain. The clone's antigen remains unknown. Per-nucleotide qualities are absent, and no much larger clonotype sits a single base away. This record belongs to a study of Tregs in tolerant kidney transplant recipients (dated by TCRdb to between 2018 and 2021). Turning to the overall study: The study used TCRbeta sequencing to identify donor-specific regulatory T cells before combined kidney and bone marrow transplantation, then tracked those cells after transplant. TCRbeta repertoire sequencing was used in a few healthy controls to compare several methods for expanding Tregs specific for an allogeneic donor. Paper-wide results and their limitations: Although technical replication error seemed to be minimal, the question of biological reproducibility was not addressed directly. Expanding Tregs with activated donor B cells appeared to identify the most biologically relevant and donor-specific TCRbeta repertoire. Because the study included only a small number of patients, the results must be confirmed in larger populations and under other immunosuppression protocols.

Genomic DNA was extracted from sorted cells with the QIAGEN DNeasy Blood and Tissue Kit for TCRbeta CDR3 sequencing. High-throughput TCRbeta CDR3 sequencing, including PCR amplification with bias correction and internal controls, was performed commercially through immunoSEQ. Processing in the source paper ran as follows. Unique productive TCRbeta sequences were defined by CDR3 nucleotide sequence where primers matched, otherwise by CDR3 amino acid sequence with Vbeta and Jbeta genes. To correct sorting error, sequences shared between sorted populations at a frequency ratio of 2:1 or less were removed; the rest were assigned to the higher population. A sequence counted as donor-reactive if, in CFSE-low cells, the sequence had a frequency of at least 0.01% and was expanded at least 5-fold compared with unstimulated cells. Repertoire divergence was quantified by Jensen-Shannon divergence using the top 100 TCRbeta sequences ranked by frequency. For samples with multiple sequencing runs, sorting error was corrected separately for each run before the runs were pooled. TCRdb limited this immuneACCESS table to in-frame rearrangements with V and J called. A share of clones is missing; checked studies link under half to unresolved V genes, and the rest is unexplained. V, J and clone size reflect that table, while D and trimming were determined from the DNA. The sample profile shows some 100,000 clones; 85% to 95% of them were found once. The ten largest clonotypes hold approximately 0.62% of the sample.

The CDR3 spans 11 residues, from the cysteine through the phenylalanine. Kept here is only the CDR3 DNA, which spans 33 bases and is read in frame from base 1. CDR1 and CDR2, looked up from the germline V gene (reference sequence), are DFQATT and SNEGSKA. Trimming costs V 4 bases and J 4 bases, and their ends lie 6 bases apart. Unstimulated Tregs (CD4+CD25+CD127-), CD4+ non-Tregs (CD4+CD25-), CD4 and CD8 cells were FACS-sorted from thawed PBMCs. Blood from healthy controls was obtained either from healthy volunteers or as purchased buffy coats. Healthy control blood was processed to PBMCs by Ficoll density gradient and cryopreserved, and patient PBMCs were collected before and after transplant.

The material sequenced was CD4+ T cells from blood. The chain uses TRBV20-1 and TRBJ2-3, with no reliable assignment of the D segment. This TCR was recovered from a human donor in good health. In nucleotide form, the sequence is TGCAGTGCTATTACTTCAGATACGCAGTATTTT. It is translated as CSAITSDTQYF.